These T cell receptor beta chains were read from a single sample in a study of T cell responses to AZD1222 COVID-19 vaccine. Assay: immunoSEQ multiplex PCR; the TCRdb copy retains only in-frame clones and omits some. The table includes 120,000 to 150,000 clones, approximately 88% detected once. The material sequenced was peripheral blood, taken 28 days after the second dose of the MenACWY control vaccine. These receptors were taken from an adult who received the MenACWY meningococcal vaccine as a control. The CDR3 runs from the conserved cysteine through the conserved F or W. A D gene is named only where the DNA matches it firmly. Not every row has a clone size; where given, it reads once, few, many or a size class.

-	13	TRBJ2-5	TRBV7-9	-	CASSLELYGSQYF	TGTGCCAGCAGCTTAGAGTTGTACGGCTCCCAGTACTTC
TRBD1	14	TRBJ2-2	TRBV3-1/TRBV3-2	-	CASSQTDRAGELFF	TGTGCCAGCAGCCAAACAGACAGGGCCGGGGAGCTGTTTTTT
-	13	TRBJ2-2	TRBV7-9	-	CASSYPGDGELFF	TGTGCCAGCAGCTACCCCGGGGACGGGGAGCTGTTTTTT
TRBD1	15	TRBJ1-6	TRBV27	-	CDSSLMGQSNSPLHF	TGTGACAGCAGTTTAATGGGACAGTCAAATTCACCCCTCCACTTT
-	12	TRBJ2-7	TRBV29-1	-	CSAAWDAYEQYF	TGCAGCGCCGCCTGGGACGCGTACGAGCAGTACTTC
-	11	TRBJ2-3	TRBV5-1	few	CASNNADTQYF	TGCGCCAGCAATAACGCAGATACGCAGTATTTT
-	12	TRBJ2-7	TRBV7-8	-	CASSRISGEQYF	TGTGCCAGCAGCCGCATCAGCGGGGAGCAGTACTTC
-	14	TRBJ1-1	TRBV4-2	once	CASSWREGNTEAFF	TGTGCCAGCAGCTGGAGGGAGGGCAACACTGAAGCTTTCTTT
-	15	TRBJ1-5	TRBV6-5	-	CASSRRGAGVQPQHF	TGTGCCAGCAGCCGGCGCGGTGCAGGGGTTCAGCCCCAGCATTTT
TRBD1	17	TRBJ2-7	TRBV27	-	CASSVRSPGQGAYEQYF	TGTGCCAGCAGTGTACGATCTCCGGGACAGGGGGCTTACGAGCAGTACTTC
-	14	TRBJ2-3	TRBV7-2	-	CASSLAGGSDTQYF	TGTGCCAGCAGCTTGGCAGGGGGGTCAGATACGCAGTATTTT
-	12	TRBJ2-5	TRBV5-1	-	CASSPLQETQYF	TGCGCCAGCAGCCCACTCCAAGAGACCCAGTACTTC
TRBD1	15	TRBJ1-2	TRBV6-5	-	CASSSYTGGSDGYTF	TGTGCCAGCAGTTCCTACACAGGGGGATCGGATGGCTACACCTTC
TRBD2	17	TRBJ2-7	TRBV6-2/TRBV6-3	-	CASSYMGRASGGYEQYF	TGTGCCAGCAGTTACATGGGCCGGGCTAGCGGGGGATACGAGCAGTACTTC
-	15	TRBJ2-7	TRBV19	-	CASSSPGTGSYEQYF	TGTGCCAGTAGTTCCCCCGGGACGGGTTCCTACGAGCAGTACTTC
-	12	TRBJ1-2	TRBV11-3	-	CASSLSDYGYTF	TGTGCCAGCAGCTTAAGCGACTATGGCTACACCTTC
-	17	TRBJ1-4	TRBV4-3	-	CASSQEFLQGGSEKLFF	TGCGCCAGCAGCCAAGAATTCTTGCAGGGAGGAAGTGAAAAACTGTTTTTT
-	14	TRBJ1-3	TRBV19	-	CASSFRGSGNTIYF	TGTGCCAGTAGTTTCAGGGGATCTGGAAACACCATATATTTT
-	12	TRBJ1-2	TRBV7-2	-	CASSQNYYGYTF	TGTGCCAGCAGCCAGAATTACTATGGCTACACCTTC
-	13	TRBJ1-2	TRBV6-1	few	CASSESPMVGYTF	TGTGCCAGCAGTGAATCCCCGATGGTTGGCTACACCTTC